This TCR beta chain was retrieved from a study of T-cell reconstitution after alpha-beta-depleted transplantation in children. CDR3 size: 15 residues. Deletions cut 0 bases from V and 4 bases from J, with 13 bases between. The germline CDR1 and CDR2 sequences are SGDLS and YYNGEE. This sample's TCRbeta library carried unique molecular identifier barcodes. One entry per CDR3 protein results from TCRdb running MiXCR on the PCR reads. This sample has 600,000 to 700,000 distinct CDR3 sequences, with about 15% found just once. This sequence joins TRBV9 and TRBJ2-5; TRBD1 might be the D (6 bases). Source: PBMCs from the stem cell graft donor, taken from the stem cell graft. This receptor was taken from a human donor who donated a stem cell graft to a child with acute myeloid leukemia. The CDR3 DNA reads as TGTGCCAGCAGCGTAGCCCACAGGGCGGGAGAGACCCAGTACTTC. It is translated as CASSVAHRAGETQYF.